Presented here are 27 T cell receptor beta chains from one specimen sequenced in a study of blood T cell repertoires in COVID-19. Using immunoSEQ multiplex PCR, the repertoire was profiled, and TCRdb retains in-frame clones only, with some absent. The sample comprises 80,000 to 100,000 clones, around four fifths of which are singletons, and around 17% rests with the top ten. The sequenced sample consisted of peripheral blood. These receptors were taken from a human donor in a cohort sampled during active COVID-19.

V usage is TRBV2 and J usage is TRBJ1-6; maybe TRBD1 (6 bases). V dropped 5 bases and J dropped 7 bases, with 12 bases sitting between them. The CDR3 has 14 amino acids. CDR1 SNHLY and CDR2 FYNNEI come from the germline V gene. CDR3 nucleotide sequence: TGTGCCAGCAGTATGAGGGGGTTGAATTCACCCCTCCACTTT. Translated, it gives CASSMRGLNSPLHF.

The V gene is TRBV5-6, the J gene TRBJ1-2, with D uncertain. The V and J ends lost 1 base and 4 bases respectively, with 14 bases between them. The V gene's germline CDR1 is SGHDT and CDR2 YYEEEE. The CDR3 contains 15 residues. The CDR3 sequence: CASSLLGGTFYGYTF. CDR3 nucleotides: TGTGCCAGCAGCTTGCTCGGCGGAACCTTCTATGGCTACACCTTC.

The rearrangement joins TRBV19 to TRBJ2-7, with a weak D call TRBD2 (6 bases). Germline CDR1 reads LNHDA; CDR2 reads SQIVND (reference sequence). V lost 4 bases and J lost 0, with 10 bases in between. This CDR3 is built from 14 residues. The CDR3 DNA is TGTGCCAGTAGTAGGGGAGGCTACTCCTACGAGCAGTACTTC. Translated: CASSRGGYSYEQYF.

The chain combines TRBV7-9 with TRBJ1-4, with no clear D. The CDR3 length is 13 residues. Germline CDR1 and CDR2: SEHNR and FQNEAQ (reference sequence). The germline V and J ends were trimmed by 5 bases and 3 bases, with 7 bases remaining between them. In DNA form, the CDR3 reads TGTGCCAGCAGCCCCGGTGCTAATGAAAAACTGTTTTTT. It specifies CASSPGANEKLFF.

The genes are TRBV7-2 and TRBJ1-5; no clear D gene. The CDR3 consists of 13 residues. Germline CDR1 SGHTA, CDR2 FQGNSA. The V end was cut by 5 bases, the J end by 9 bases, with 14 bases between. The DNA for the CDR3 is TGTGCCAGCAGCGCCGACTGGGTAGGGCCCCAGCATTTT. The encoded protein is CASSADWVGPQHF.

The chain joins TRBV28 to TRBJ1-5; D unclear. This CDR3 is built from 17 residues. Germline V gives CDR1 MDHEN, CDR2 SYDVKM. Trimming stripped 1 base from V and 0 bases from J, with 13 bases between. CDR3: CASSLSPGPHSNQPQHF. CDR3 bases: TGTGCCAGCAGTTTATCCCCAGGCCCACATAGCAATCAGCCCCAGCATTTT.

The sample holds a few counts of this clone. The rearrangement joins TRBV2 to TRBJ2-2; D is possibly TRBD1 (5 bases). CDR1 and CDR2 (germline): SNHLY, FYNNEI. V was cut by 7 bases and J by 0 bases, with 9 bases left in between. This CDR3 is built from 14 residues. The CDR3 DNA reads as TGTGCCAGCACCAAGACAGCGAACACCGGGGAGCTGTTTTTT. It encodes CASTKTANTGELFF.

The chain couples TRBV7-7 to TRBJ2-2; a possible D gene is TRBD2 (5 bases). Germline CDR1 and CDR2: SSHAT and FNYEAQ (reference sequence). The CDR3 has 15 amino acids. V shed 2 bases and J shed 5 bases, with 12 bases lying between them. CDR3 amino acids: CASSLTDSGTGELFF. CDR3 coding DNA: TGTGCCAGCAGCTTAACGGACTCGGGGACCGGGGAGCTGTTTTTT.

The CDR3 is CASSLRAGNEKLFF. Written as DNA, the CDR3 is TGCGCCAGCAGCCTCCGGGCGGGTAATGAAAAACTGTTTTTT. The chain has TRBV4-1 and TRBJ1-4; D remains ambiguous. The germline V gene has CDR1 MGHRA and CDR2 YSYEKL. The CDR3 has 14 amino acids. Trimming stripped 4 bases from V and 4 bases from J, with 10 bases between.

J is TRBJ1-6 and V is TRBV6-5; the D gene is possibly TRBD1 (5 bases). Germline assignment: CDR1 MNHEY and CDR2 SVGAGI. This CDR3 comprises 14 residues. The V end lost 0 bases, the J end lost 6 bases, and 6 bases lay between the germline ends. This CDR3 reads CASSYSGVNSPLHF. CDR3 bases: TGTGCCAGCAGTTACTCAGGGGTTAATTCACCCCTCCACTTT.

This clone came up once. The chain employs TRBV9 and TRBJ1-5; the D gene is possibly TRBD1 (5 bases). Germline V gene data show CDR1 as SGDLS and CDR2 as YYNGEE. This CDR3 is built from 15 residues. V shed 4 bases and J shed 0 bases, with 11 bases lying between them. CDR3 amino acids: CASSPGWGSNQPQHF. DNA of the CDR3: TGTGCCAGCAGCCCAGGGTGGGGTAGCAATCAGCCCCAGCATTTT.

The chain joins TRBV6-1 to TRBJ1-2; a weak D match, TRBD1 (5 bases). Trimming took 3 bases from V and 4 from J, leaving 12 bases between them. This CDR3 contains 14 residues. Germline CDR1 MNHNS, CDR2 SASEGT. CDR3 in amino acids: CASSDVGRSYGYTF. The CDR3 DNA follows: TGTGCCAGCAGTGACGTGGGGCGGAGCTATGGCTACACCTTC.

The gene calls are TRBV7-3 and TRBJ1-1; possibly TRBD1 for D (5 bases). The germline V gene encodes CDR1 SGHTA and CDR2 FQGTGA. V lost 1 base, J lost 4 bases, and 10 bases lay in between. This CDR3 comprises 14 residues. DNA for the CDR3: TGTGCCAGCAGCTTAAGCCGGCAGGGCACTGAAGCTTTCTTT. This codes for CASSLSRQGTEAFF.

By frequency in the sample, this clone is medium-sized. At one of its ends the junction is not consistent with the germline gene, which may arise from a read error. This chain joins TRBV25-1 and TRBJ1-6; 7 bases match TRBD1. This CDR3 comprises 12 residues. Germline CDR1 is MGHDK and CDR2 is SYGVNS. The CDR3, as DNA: TGTGCCAGCAGTGAGTTTGGGACAGCTCAAATATTT. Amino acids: CASSEFGTAQIF.

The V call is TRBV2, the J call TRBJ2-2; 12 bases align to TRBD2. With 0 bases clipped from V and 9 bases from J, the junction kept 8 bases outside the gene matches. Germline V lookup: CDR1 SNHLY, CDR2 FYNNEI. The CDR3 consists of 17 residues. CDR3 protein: CASSEAPSGRVLRELFF. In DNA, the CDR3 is TGTGCCAGCAGTGAAGCGCCTAGCGGGAGGGTCCTCCGGGAGCTGTTTTTT.

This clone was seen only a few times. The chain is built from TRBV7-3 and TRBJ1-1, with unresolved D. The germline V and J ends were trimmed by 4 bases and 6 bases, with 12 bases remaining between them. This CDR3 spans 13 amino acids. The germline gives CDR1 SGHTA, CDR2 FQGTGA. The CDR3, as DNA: TGTGCCAGCAGCTCGACCCACCTAGCTGAAGCTTTCTTT. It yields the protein CASSSTHLAEAFF.

The CDR3 coding sequence is TGTGCCAGCAGGGCGACAGGGTCGTTTTTAGCCCAGCATTTT. This gives the protein CASRATGSFLAQHF. V gene TRBV28 combines with J gene TRBJ1-5; 7 bases agree with TRBD1. Germline loops: CDR1 MDHEN, CDR2 SYDVKM. The ends lost 6 bases at V and 11 bases at J; junction bases unmatched: 13. This CDR3 region has 14 residues.

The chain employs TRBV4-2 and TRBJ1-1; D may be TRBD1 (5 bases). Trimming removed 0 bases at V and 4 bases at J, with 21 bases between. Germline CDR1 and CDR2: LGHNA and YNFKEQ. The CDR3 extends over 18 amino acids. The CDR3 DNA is TGTGCCAGCAGCCAAGATTGGTTGGTTGGAGGGGAAGGCACTGAAGCTTTCTTT. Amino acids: CASSQDWLVGGEGTEAFF.

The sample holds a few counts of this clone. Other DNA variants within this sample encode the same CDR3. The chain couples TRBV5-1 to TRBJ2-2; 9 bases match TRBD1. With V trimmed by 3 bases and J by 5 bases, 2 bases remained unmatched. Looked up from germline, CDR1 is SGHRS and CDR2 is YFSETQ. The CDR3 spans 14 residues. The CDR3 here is CASSSGQGTGELFF. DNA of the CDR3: TGCGCCAGCAGCTCGGGACAGGGAACCGGGGAGCTGTTTTTT.

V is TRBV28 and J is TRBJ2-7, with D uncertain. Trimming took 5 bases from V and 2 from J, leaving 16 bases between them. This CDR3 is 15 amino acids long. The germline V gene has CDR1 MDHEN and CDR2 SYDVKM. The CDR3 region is CASSPNLGATYEQYF. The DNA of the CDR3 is TGTGCCAGCAGTCCCAATTTAGGAGCGACCTACGAGCAGTACTTC.

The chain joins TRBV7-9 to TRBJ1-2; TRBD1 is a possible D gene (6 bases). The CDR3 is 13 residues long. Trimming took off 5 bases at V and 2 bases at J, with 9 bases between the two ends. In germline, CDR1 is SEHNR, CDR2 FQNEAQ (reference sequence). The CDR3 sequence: CASSHQGNYGYTF. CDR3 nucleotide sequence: TGTGCCAGCAGCCATCAGGGGAACTATGGCTACACCTTC.

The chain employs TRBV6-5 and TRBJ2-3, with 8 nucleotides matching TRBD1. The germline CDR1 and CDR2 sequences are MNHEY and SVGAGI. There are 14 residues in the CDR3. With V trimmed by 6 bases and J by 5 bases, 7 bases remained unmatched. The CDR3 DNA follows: TGTGCCAGCAGCAGGACAGGGCGAGGAGATACGCAGTATTTT. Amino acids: CASSRTGRGDTQYF.

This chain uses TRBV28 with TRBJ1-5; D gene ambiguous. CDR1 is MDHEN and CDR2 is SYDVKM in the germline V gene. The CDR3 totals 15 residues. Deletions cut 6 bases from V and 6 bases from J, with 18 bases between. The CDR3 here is CASSLGLGGSQPQHF. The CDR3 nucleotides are TGTGCCAGCAGCCTCGGCCTAGGAGGGAGTCAGCCCCAGCATTTT.

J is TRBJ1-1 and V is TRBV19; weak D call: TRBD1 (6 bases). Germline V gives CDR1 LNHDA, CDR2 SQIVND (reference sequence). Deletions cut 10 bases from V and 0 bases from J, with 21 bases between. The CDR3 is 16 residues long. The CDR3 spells CATYPPGALMNTEAFF. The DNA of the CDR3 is TGTGCCACGTACCCCCCAGGGGCGTTGATGAACACTGAAGCTTTCTTT.

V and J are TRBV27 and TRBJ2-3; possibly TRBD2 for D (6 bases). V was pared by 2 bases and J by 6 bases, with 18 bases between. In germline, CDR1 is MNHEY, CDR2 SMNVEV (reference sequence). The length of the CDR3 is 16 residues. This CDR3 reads CASSLERMGEVDTQYF. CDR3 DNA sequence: TGTGCCAGCAGTTTAGAGAGAATGGGGGAGGTGGATACGCAGTATTTT.

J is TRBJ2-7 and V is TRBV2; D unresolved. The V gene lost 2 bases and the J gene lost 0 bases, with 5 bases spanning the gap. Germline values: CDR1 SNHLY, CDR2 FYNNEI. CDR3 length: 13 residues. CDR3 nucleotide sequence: TGTGCCAGCAGTGAACCGAGCTCCTACGAGCAGTACTTC. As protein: CASSEPSSYEQYF. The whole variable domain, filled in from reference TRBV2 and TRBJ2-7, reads EPEVTQTPSHQVTQMGQEVILRCVPISNHLYFYWYRQILGQKVEFLVSFYNNEISEKSEIFDDQFSVERPDGSNFTLKIRSTKLEDSAMYFCASSEPSSYEQYFGPGTRLTVT.

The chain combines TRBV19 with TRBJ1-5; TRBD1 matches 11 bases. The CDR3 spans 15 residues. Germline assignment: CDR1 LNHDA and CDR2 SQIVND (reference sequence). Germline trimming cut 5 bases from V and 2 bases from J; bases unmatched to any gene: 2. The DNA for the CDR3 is TGTGCCAGTAGTCCGGGACAGGGGGGCAATCAGCCCCAGCATTTT. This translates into CASSPGQGGNQPQHF.